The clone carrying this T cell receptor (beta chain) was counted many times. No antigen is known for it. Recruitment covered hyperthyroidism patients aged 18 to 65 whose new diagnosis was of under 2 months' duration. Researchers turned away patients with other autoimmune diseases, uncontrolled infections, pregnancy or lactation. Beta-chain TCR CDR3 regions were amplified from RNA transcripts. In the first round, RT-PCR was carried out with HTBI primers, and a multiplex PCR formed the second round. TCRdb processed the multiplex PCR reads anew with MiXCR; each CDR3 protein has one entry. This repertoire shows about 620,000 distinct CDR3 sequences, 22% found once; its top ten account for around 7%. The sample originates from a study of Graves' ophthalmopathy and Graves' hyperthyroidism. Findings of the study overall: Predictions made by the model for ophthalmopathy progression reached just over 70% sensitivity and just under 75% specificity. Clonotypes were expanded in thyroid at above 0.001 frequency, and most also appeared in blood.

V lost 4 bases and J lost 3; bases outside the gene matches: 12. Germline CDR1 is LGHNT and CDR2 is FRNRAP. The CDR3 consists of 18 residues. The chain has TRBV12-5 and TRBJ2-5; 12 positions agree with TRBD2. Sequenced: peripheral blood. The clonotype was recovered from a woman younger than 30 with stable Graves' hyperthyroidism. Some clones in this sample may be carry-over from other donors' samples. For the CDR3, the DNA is TGTGCTAGTGGTTCCCCACTGACTAGCGGGAGTAGAAAAGAGACCCAGTACTTC. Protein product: CASGSPLTSGSRKETQYF.